The 7 T cell receptor beta chains in this list originate from one sample, sequenced in a study of blood T cell repertoires in COVID-19. Using immunoSEQ multiplex PCR, the repertoire was profiled, and TCRdb retains in-frame clones only, with some absent. The table records a few hundred thousand clones, around 83% of them present only once. The sample comprised PBMCs or T cells enriched from blood (not recorded which). These receptors were collected from a woman in her forties or fifties who had been exposed to COVID-19.

The sample holds one count of this clone. The V and J genes are TRBV5-1 and TRBJ2-3, with D tentatively TRBD2 (5 bases). Trimming took off 1 base at V and 1 base at J, with 10 bases between the two ends. CDR1 is SGHRS, CDR2 YFSETQ, per germline. This CDR3 contains 15 residues. The CDR3 here is CASSLTAVGTDTQYF. CDR3 nucleotide sequence: TGCGCCAGCAGCTTGACAGCGGTTGGCACAGATACGCAGTATTTT.

This rearrangement joins TRBV5-4 to TRBJ1-1, with D hard to call. V was pared by 4 bases and J by 0 bases, with 16 bases between. The CDR3 consists of 16 residues. The germline V gene has CDR1 SGHNT and CDR2 YYREEE (reference sequence). The DNA of the CDR3 is TGTGCCAGCAGCGCGGGCTCAGTCCGGATGAACACTGAAGCTTTCTTT. Protein sequence: CASSAGSVRMNTEAFF.

The chain has TRBV5-1 and TRBJ1-1; possible D gene TRBD1, 6 bases. Germline V gene sequence: CDR1 SGHRS, CDR2 YFSETQ. Trimming stripped 1 base from V and 0 bases from J, with 13 bases between. CDR3 size: 16 residues. Written as DNA, the CDR3 is TGCGCCAGCAGCTTGAGACAGGCTACCATGAACACTGAAGCTTTCTTT. Protein product: CASSLRQATMNTEAFF.

This chain uses TRBV2 with TRBJ1-5, with D possibly matching TRBD1 (6 bases). The CDR3 length is 14 residues. CDR1 and CDR2 from the germline V gene are SNHLY and FYNNEI. V lost 8 bases and J 6 bases, leaving 17 bases between the germline ends. The CDR3 region is CASGPLRGRQPQHF. For the CDR3, the DNA is TGTGCCAGCGGGCCCCTCAGGGGACGTCAGCCCCAGCATTTT.

The chain couples TRBV30 to TRBJ1-1; possible D gene TRBD1, 6 bases. Trimming stripped 5 bases from V and 0 bases from J, with 16 bases between. Germline lookup yields CDR1 GTSNPN and CDR2 SVGIG (reference sequence). This CDR3 has 15 residues. The DNA of the CDR3 is TGTGCCTGGTACAGGGTTATCGTAGTGAACACTGAAGCTTTCTTT. Translation gives CAWYRVIVVNTEAFF.

DNA of the CDR3: TGTGCCAGTAGTATAGTCGGCTATGGCTACACCTTC. It codes for CASSIVGYGYTF. J is TRBJ1-2 and V is TRBV19; no firm D call. Germline CDR1 and CDR2: LNHDA and SQIVND (reference sequence). CDR3 length equals 12 residues. The ends were cut back, 1 base at V and 4 bases at J, with 4 bases in the middle.

This clone was seen a single time. V is TRBV6-5 and J is TRBJ2-1, with D possibly being TRBD2 (7 bases). Germline-derived CDR1 and CDR2 are MNHEY and SVGAGI. This CDR3 has 15 residues. The V gene lost 2 bases and the J gene lost 5 bases, with 13 bases spanning the gap. CDR3 in amino acids: CASSYGRGLNNEQFF. The DNA of the CDR3 is TGTGCCAGCAGTTACGGGCGGGGGCTCAACAATGAGCAGTTCTTC.